The 23 T cell receptor beta chains below were found in one sample sequenced in a study of blood T cells in healthy people across ages. Together with a sample-barcoded 5' primer, a J-beta primer mix was included in a second PCR lasting about 7 to 11 cycles. TCRdb recomputed calls from the 5' RACE reads with MiXCR, one row per CDR3 protein. The sample has some 1,500,000 distinct CDR3 sequences; about 42% are singletons. Sample: blood. The receptors come from a woman aged 18-29 years in good health.

J is TRBJ2-4 and V is TRBV6-6, with D hard to call. Matching the DNA end better, TRBJ2-7 makes the J call doubtful. Germline V lookup: CDR1 MNHNY, CDR2 SVGAGI (reference sequence). This CDR3 spans 12 amino acids. CDR3 coding DNA: TGTGCCAGCAACGCTGCTTCCGACGAGCAGTACTTC. Translating gives CASNAASDEQYF.

To note about this clonotype: One end of the junction does not line up with germline, which may come from a read error. This rearrangement joins TRBV12-3 or TRBV12-4 to TRBJ1-2; TRBD1 agrees at 9 bases. This CDR3 has 13 amino acids. CDR3 nucleotides: TGTACCAGCAACGGACAGGGGAGCTATGGCTACACCTTC. Translation: CTSNGQGSYGYTF.

The rearrangement joins TRBV29-1 to TRBJ2-5; 10 bases are shared with TRBD2. The CDR3 runs 16 residues. Germline loops: CDR1 SQVTM, CDR2 ANQGSEA. V was pared by 0 bases and J by 2 bases, with 6 bases of the junction left unmatched. The CDR3 reads CSVEDWTSGTQETQYF. As DNA, the CDR3 is TGCAGCGTTGAAGATTGGACTAGCGGTACTCAAGAGACCCAGTACTTC.

The chain recombines TRBV7-2 with TRBJ2-7; 7 bases match TRBD2. CDR3 length: 16 amino acids. CDR1 and CDR2 (germline): SGHTA, FQGNSA. V lost 5 bases and J lost 1; bases outside the gene matches: 11. The CDR3, as DNA: TGTGCCAGCAGCATAAGTGGCGGGAGCGAATCCTACGAGCAGTACTTC. It yields the protein CASSISGGSESYEQYF.

V usage is TRBV12-3 or TRBV12-4 and J usage is TRBJ1-2; 7 bases fit TRBD1. V dropped 6 bases and J dropped 6; count of bases not matched to a gene: 10. The CDR3 is made up of 14 amino acids. This CDR3 reads CASSRQGDTNGYTF. CDR3 DNA sequence: TGTGCCAGCAGCCGCCAGGGGGACACCAATGGCTACACCTTC.

The chain joins TRBV9 to TRBJ2-1; the D call may be TRBD1 or TRBD2 (5 bases each). Germline V gene sequence: CDR1 SGDLS, CDR2 YYNGEE. With 3 bases removed from V and 1 base from J, the gap between germline ends came to 14 bases. The CDR3 runs 16 residues. CDR3 in DNA: TGTGCCAGCAGCGCGCATGTAGAGGGGTCCTACAATGAGCAGTTCTTC. This translates into CASSAHVEGSYNEQFF.

The V and J genes are TRBV7-2 and TRBJ2-1; 7 bases fit TRBD2. Germline V lookup: CDR1 SGHTA, CDR2 FQGNSA. V shed 1 base and J 4 bases; nucleotides not matched to a gene: 7. CDR3 size: 16 residues. The CDR3 nucleotides read TGTGCCAGCAGCTTAGTTGGAGCGGGGATATACAATGAGCAGTTCTTC. Protein: CASSLVGAGIYNEQFF.

The rearrangement joins TRBV6-1 to TRBJ1-1, with D possibly matching TRBD1 (6 bases). Germline values: CDR1 MNHNS, CDR2 SASEGT. The CDR3 totals 14 residues. Trimming cost V 3 bases and J 7 bases, with 15 bases left between them. CDR3: CASSERGGVGEAFF. The CDR3 DNA sequence: TGTGCCAGCAGTGAGAGAGGGGGGGTTGGTGAAGCTTTCTTT.

This clonotype was recorded a few times. V is TRBV5-1 and J is TRBJ2-3; D uncertain. This CDR3 has 13 amino acids. The V end was cut by 0 bases, the J end by 9 bases, with 11 bases between. CDR1 SGHRS and CDR2 YFSETQ come from the germline V gene. The CDR3 here is CASSLAGRSTQYF. The CDR3 DNA sequence: TGCGCCAGCAGCTTGGCCGGACGCTCGACGCAGTATTTT.

This clonotype appeared a few times. The rearrangement uses TRBV20-1 and TRBJ1-2, with D possibly TRBD1 on 6 matching bases. Germline values: CDR1 DFQATT, CDR2 SNEGSKA (reference sequence). CDR3 length: 12 residues. V was clipped by 3 bases and J by 5 bases, with 10 bases between them. The CDR3 DNA is TGCAGTGCTAGGGTCAGGGGTTATGGCTACACCTTC. Translation gives CSARVRGYGYTF.

The chain couples TRBV20-1 to TRBJ1-4; D is perhaps TRBD1 (5 bases). Germline lookup yields CDR1 DFQATT and CDR2 SNEGSKA (reference sequence). The CDR3 loop spans 13 amino acids. V shed 6 bases and J shed 8 bases, with 16 bases lying between them. The CDR3: CSAYGTLGEKLFF. Written as DNA, the CDR3 is TGCAGTGCCTACGGGACCCTGGGGGAAAAACTGTTTTTT.

The chain uses TRBV7-9 and TRBJ2-3; D gene unclear. The CDR3 length is 12 residues. Germline CDR1 reads SEHNR; CDR2 reads FQNEAQ (reference sequence). The V end lost 5 bases, the J end lost 7 bases, and 10 bases lay between the germline ends. The CDR3 reads CASSNRYYTQYF. The CDR3 DNA is TGTGCCAGCAGCAATAGGTACTATACGCAGTATTTT.

Many counts were recorded for this clonotype. Germline is not matched at one junction end, which may reflect a read error. This chain uses TRBV4-1 with TRBJ2-7; 7 positions agree with TRBD1. The CDR3 is 13 residues long. Germline V lookup: CDR1 MGHRA, CDR2 YSYEKL. The CDR3 region has the DNA TGTGCCAGCAGCCCAAGACAGGGCTACGAGCAGTACTTC. This codes for CASSPRQGYEQYF.

The chain couples TRBV12-3 or TRBV12-4 to TRBJ2-1; 9 bases align to TRBD1. V shed 1 base, J shed 10 bases, and the junction held 11 bases outside the gene matches. The CDR3 totals 16 residues. CDR3: CASSLGPGTGYSEQFF. CDR3 sequence (DNA): TGTGCCAGCAGTTTAGGACCCGGGACAGGGTATTCCGAGCAGTTCTTC.

This chain links TRBV4-3 with TRBJ1-4; 12 bases agree with TRBD1. CDR3 length equals 18 residues. V shed 4 bases and J 7 bases; nucleotides not matched to a gene: 13. The germline V gene encodes CDR1 LGHNA and CDR2 YSLEER. The CDR3, as DNA: TGCGCCAGCAGCCGAGGGGACAGGGGGCGCCGGGGGAGTGAAAAACTGTTTTTT. Translated: CASSRGDRGRRGSEKLFF.

This clonotype has a handful of counts. The gene calls are TRBV20-1 and TRBJ2-5; D remains ambiguous. In germline, CDR1 is DFQATT, CDR2 SNEGSKA (reference sequence). Trimming removed 7 bases from V and 5 bases from J, with 14 bases in between. The CDR3 spans 12 residues. CDR3 in amino acids: CSVQTRGETQYF. The CDR3 coding sequence is TGCAGTGTTCAGACTCGTGGGGAGACCCAGTACTTC.

This clonotype has only a few counts. This rearrangement joins TRBV5-1 to TRBJ2-3, with 9 positions matching TRBD2. The CDR3 runs 16 residues. The J segment lost 2 bases and the V segment lost 1 base, leaving 5 bases of the junction unmatched. CDR1 SGHRS and CDR2 YFSETQ come from the germline V gene. DNA for the CDR3: TGCGCCAGCAGCTTGTTTAGCGGGGGCCCCACAGATACGCAGTATTTT. This encodes CASSLFSGGPTDTQYF.

CDR3 DNA: TGCGCCAGCAGCCAAGATGGGACAGCCAACAATGAGCAGTTCTTC. Translation gives CASSQDGTANNEQFF. The chain links TRBV4-3 to TRBJ2-1; the match to TRBD1 covers 7 bases. CDR1 LGHNA and CDR2 YSLEER come from the germline V gene. This CDR3 contains 15 residues. Trimming removed 0 bases from V and 5 bases from J; junction bases left unmatched: 4.

This clonotype has just a few counts. J is TRBJ2-3 and V is TRBV7-3; D is perhaps TRBD2 (5 bases). Trimming stripped 2 bases from V and 1 base from J, with 13 bases between. Germline-derived CDR1 and CDR2 are SGHTA and FQGTGA. CDR3 length: 16 amino acids. The CDR3 spells CASSLSGGLGTDTQYF. CDR3 coding DNA: TGTGCCAGCAGCTTATCCGGCGGGCTAGGCACAGATACGCAGTATTTT.

V and J are TRBV12-3 or TRBV12-4 and TRBJ2-7; TRBD2 might be the D (6 bases). V was shortened by 6 bases and J by 0 bases, with 24 bases between the two germline ends. This CDR3 contains 18 residues. DNA for the CDR3: TGTGCCAGCAGCCCCGGACGGAGGGTGACGGGAAGCTCCTACGAGCAGTACTTC. This translates into CASSPGRRVTGSSYEQYF.

V is TRBV21-1 and J is TRBJ2-7; TRBD1 reflects the table's D call only, with no check against the DNA. TRBV21-1 is recorded as a pseudogene. CDR3 length equals 16 residues. For the CDR3, the DNA is TGTGCCAGCAGCACGGCTGACAGGGGGGAATCCTACGAGCAGTACTTC. This gives the protein CASSTADRGESYEQYF.

The chain combines TRBV27 with TRBJ2-5; TRBD1 is a possible D gene (6 bases). Germline CDR1 MNHEY, CDR2 SMNVEV (reference sequence). Trimming stripped 9 bases from V and 11 bases from J, with 28 bases between. This CDR3 region has 15 residues. For the CDR3, the DNA is TGTGCCAGTCACCTAGGGGGTAGCTCCTACAATGAGCAGTACTTC. It encodes CASHLGGSSYNEQYF.

This clonotype showed up just a few times. The chain joins TRBV7-2 to TRBJ1-1; D ambiguous. The V end lost 3 bases, the J end lost 3 bases, and 5 bases lay between the germline ends. Germline V gene lookup returns CDR1 SGHTA and CDR2 FQGNSA. This CDR3 contains 12 residues. The CDR3 DNA reads TGTGCCAGCAGCTTCCGGTACACTGAAGCTTTCTTT. It yields the protein CASSFRYTEAFF.